This is a list of T cell receptor beta chains from one sample in a study of metastatic and nonmetastatic thyroid tumors. TCRdb re-analyzed the PCR reads through MiXCR. The sample includes about 38,000 clones, less than 50% of them seen just once. Sample: tumor tissue. The receptors stem from a male donor with papillary thyroid cancer or a benign thyroid nodule (not recorded which). Some clones in this sample may be carry-over from other donors' samples. The CDR3 runs from the conserved cysteine through the conserved F or W. Each record gives: V gene, clone size, J gene, D gene, CDR3 protein, CDR3 DNA. A D gene is named only where the DNA matches it firmly. Rows give clone size only sometimes, using once, few, many, or a class for an expanded clone.

TRBV10-3,NA,TRBJ2-7,NA,CAISEDPGGFPYEQYF,TGTGCCATCAGTGAGGACCCGGGGGGCTTCCCGTACGAGCAGTACTTC
TRBV20-1,few,TRBJ2-7,NA,CSASGEGVEQYF,TGCAGTGCTAGCGGCGAGGGGGTCGAGCAGTACTTC
TRBV18,NA,TRBJ2-7,TRBD2,CASSSTGTSVEQYF,TGTGCCAGCTCATCTACCGGGACTAGCGTCGAGCAGTACTTC
TRBV6-1,few,TRBJ2-7,NA,CASSSGTDYEQYF,TGTGCCAGCAGCTCCGGGACGGACTACGAGCAGTACTTC
TRBV19,few,TRBJ2-7,NA,CASRNRDGTYEQYF,TGTGCCAGTAGGAACCGGGACGGAACCTACGAGCAGTACTTC
TRBV20-1,NA,TRBJ1-2,NA,CSASSSFRTMGYTF,TGCAGTGCTAGTTCTTCTTTCAGGACTATGGGCTACACCTTC
TRBV24-1,NA,TRBJ2-1,TRBD1,CATSDQGQEQFF,TGTGCCACCAGTGACCAGGGACAGGAGCAGTTCTTC
TRBV20-1,few,TRBJ2-1,TRBD2,CSARTPLAGEQFF,TGCAGTGCCAGAACCCCCCTAGCGGGCGAGCAGTTCTTC
TRBV20-1,NA,TRBJ2-7,NA,CSARDHTESSYEQYF,TGCAGTGCTAGAGATCACACTGAAAGCTCCTACGAGCAGTACTTC
TRBV9,NA,TRBJ2-7,NA,CASSALEFAYEQYF,TGTGCCAGCAGCGCACTAGAGTTTGCCTACGAGCAGTACTTC
TRBV5-1,once,TRBJ2-7,TRBD1,CASSFSRDRSGYEQYF,TGCGCCAGCAGCTTTTCGAGGGACAGGTCGGGCTACGAGCAGTACTTC
TRBV11-3,once,TRBJ1-6,NA,CASSLSADSPLHF,TGTGCCAGCAGCTTGTCAGCCGATTCACCCCTCCACTTT
TRBV28,NA,TRBJ2-7,NA,CASSSPSYEQYF,TGTGCCAGCAGTTCTCCCTCCTACGAGCAGTACTTC
TRBV6-1,NA,TRBJ1-1,TRBD1,CASSRQGHTEAFF,TGTGCCAGCAGCCGACAGGGGCACACTGAAGCTTTCTTT
TRBV12-3/TRBV12-4,few,TRBJ1-6,NA,CASSLISSYSSPLHF,TGTGCCAGCAGTTTAATCAGCTCCTATAGTTCACCCCTCCACTTT
TRBV30,NA,TRBJ2-6,TRBD1,CAGWTGVGANVLTF,TGTGCCGGGTGGACAGGGGTTGGGGCCAACGTCCTGACTTTC
TRBV6-5,NA,TRBJ2-3,NA,CASSYSLASRDADTQYF,TGTGCCAGCAGTTACTCCCTGGCCAGCAGGGACGCAGATACGCAGTATTTT
TRBV2,few,TRBJ2-3,NA,CASKEAISTDTQYF,TGTGCCAGCAAGGAGGCAATAAGCACAGATACGCAGTATTTT
TRBV6-1,NA,TRBJ1-2,NA,CASSSQERLHYGYTF,TGTGCCAGCAGCTCACAGGAACGCCTGCACTATGGCTACACCTTC
TRBV11-1,NA,TRBJ1-3,NA,CASSRIISGNTIYF,TGTGCCAGCAGCCGGATTATCTCTGGAAACACCATATATTTT
TRBV7-9,NA,TRBJ1-2,NA,CASSLKSGYTF,TGTGCCAGCAGCTTGAAAAGCGGCTACACCTTC
TRBV20-1,medium-sized,TRBJ2-4,TRBD2,CSATVTGLADRKNIQYF,TGCAGTGCCACCGTTACTGGACTAGCGGACCGAAAAAACATTCAGTACTTC
TRBV10-1,NA,TRBJ1-2,NA,CASGSGSPPTFF,TGCGCCAGCGGGTCGGGCAGCCCTCCAACTTTCTTC